This record covers a single T cell receptor beta chain. The data were produced by immunoSEQ multiplex PCR, yet TCRdb's version contains in-frame clones alone and is incomplete. The sample records roughly 700,000 clones, around 92% being singletons. Treatment specified: some 20 received Ad26.COV2.S at low or high dose, single or two shots; roughly five received placebo; per-sample allocation not given. Material that was analyzed had been drawn on day 63 after the first vaccine or placebo injection. V shed 7 bases and J 3 bases; nucleotides not matched to a gene: 3. The CDR3 covers 14 residues. Looked up from germline, CDR1 is SGHVS and CDR2 is FQNEAQ. The entry originates in a study of Ad26.COV2.S vaccination and SARS-CoV-2 variants.

This sequence originates from a person aged 18-60 years who received the Ad26.COV2.S COVID-19 vaccine or a placebo. Here the sequenced sample was peripheral blood, taken in a trial of Ad26.COV2.S vaccine versus placebo. The chain recombines TRBV7-8 with TRBJ2-2; 9 bases agree with TRBD2. The CDR3, as DNA: TGTGCCAGCAATAGCGGGGGATACACCGGGGAGCTGTTTTTT. Translated: CASNSGGYTGELFF.